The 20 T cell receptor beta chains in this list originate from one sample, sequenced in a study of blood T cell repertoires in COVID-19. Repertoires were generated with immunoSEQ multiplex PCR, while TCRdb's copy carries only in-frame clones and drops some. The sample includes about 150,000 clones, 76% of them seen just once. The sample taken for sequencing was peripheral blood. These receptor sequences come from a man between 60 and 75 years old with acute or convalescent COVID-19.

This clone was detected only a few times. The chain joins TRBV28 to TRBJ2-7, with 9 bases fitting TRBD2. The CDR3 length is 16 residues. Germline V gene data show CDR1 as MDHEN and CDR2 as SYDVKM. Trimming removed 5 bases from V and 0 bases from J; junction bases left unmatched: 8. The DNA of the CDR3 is TGTGCCAGCAGTCCCTCGGGCGGGAGGGTCTCCTACGAGCAGTACTTC. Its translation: CASSPSGGRVSYEQYF.

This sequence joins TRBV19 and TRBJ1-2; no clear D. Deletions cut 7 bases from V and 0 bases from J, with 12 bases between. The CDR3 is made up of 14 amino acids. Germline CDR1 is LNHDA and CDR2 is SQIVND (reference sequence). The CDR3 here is CASKRGTANYGYTF. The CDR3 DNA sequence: TGTGCCAGTAAGCGGGGAACAGCTAACTATGGCTACACCTTC.

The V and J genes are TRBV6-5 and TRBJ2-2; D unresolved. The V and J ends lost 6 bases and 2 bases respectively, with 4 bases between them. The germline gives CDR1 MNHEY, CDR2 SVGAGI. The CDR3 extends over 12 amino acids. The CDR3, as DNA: TGTGCCAGCAGCCTAAACACCGGGGAGCTGTTTTTT. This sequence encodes CASSLNTGELFF.

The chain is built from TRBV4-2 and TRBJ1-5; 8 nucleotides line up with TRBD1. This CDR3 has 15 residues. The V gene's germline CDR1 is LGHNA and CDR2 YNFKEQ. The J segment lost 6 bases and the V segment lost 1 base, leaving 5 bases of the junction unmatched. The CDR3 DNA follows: TGTGCCAGCAGCCAAGGAGCAGGGGGCGGTCAGCCCCAGCATTTT. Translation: CASSQGAGGGQPQHF.

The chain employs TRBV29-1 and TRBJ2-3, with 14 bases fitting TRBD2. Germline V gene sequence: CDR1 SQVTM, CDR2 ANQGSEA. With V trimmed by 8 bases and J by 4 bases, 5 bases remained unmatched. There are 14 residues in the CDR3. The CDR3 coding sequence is TGCAGCCCCTCGGGACTAGCGGGAGCAGATACGCAGTATTTT. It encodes CSPSGLAGADTQYF.

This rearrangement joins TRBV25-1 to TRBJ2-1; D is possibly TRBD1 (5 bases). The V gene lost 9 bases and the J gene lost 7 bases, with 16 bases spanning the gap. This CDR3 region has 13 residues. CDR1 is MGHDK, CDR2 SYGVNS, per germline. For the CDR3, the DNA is TGTGCCAGTTCAGTGACAGATCCGAATGAGCAGTTCTTC. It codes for CASSVTDPNEQFF.

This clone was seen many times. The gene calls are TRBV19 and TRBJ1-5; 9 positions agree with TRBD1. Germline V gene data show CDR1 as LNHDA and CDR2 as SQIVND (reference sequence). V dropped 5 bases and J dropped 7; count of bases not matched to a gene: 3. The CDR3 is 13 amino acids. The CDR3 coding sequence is TGTGCCAGTAGTGGGGACAGGGTACAGCCCCAGCATTTT. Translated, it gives CASSGDRVQPQHF.

The CDR3 bases are TGTGCCAGCTCACCCAGTACCTATGGCTACACCTTC. It yields the protein CASSPSTYGYTF. The chain recombines TRBV18 with TRBJ1-2; D is uncertain. V shed 3 bases and J shed 4 bases, with 6 bases lying between them. CDR1 and CDR2 (germline): KGHSH, LQKENI. There are 12 residues in the CDR3. The full variable domain, its missing parts supplied by reference TRBV18 and TRBJ1-2, is NAGVMQNPRHLVRRRGQEARLRCSPMKGHSHVYWYRQLPEEGLKFMVYLQKENIIDESGMPKERFSAEFPKEGPSILRIQQVVRGDSAAYFCASSPSTYGYTFGSGTRLTVV.

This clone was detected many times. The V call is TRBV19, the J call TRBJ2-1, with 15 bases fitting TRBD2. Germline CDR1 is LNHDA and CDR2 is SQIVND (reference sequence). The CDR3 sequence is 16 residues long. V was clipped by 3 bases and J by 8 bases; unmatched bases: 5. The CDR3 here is CASSIGTSGRSDEQFF. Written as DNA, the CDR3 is TGTGCCAGTAGTATCGGGACTAGCGGGAGGTCGGATGAGCAGTTCTTC.

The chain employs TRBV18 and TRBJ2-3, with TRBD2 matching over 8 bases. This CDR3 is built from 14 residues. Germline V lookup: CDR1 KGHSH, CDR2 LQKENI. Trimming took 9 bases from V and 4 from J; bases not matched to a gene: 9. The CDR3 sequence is CASASGRGSDTQYF. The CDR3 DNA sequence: TGTGCCAGTGCCAGCGGGAGAGGGTCAGATACGCAGTATTTT.

The CDR3 region is CASTSSGGGTDTQYF. CDR3 coding DNA: TGTGCCAGCACCTCATCAGGGGGCGGCACAGATACGCAGTATTTT. The chain combines TRBV6-5 with TRBJ2-3, with 8 bases that match TRBD1. CDR3 size: 15 residues. CDR1 MNHEY and CDR2 SVGAGI come from the germline V gene. After removal of 7 bases from V and 1 base from J, the junction contained 7 bases not matched to a gene.

DNA for the CDR3: TGTGCCAGCAGTTCGGGAAGGGTCTCCTACGAGCAGTACTTC. Protein product: CASSSGRVSYEQYF. The chain carries TRBV2 and TRBJ2-7; possibly TRBD2 for D (5 bases). CDR3 length equals 14 residues. Trimming removed 5 bases at V and 0 bases at J, with 11 bases between. Germline CDR1 is SNHLY and CDR2 is FYNNEI.

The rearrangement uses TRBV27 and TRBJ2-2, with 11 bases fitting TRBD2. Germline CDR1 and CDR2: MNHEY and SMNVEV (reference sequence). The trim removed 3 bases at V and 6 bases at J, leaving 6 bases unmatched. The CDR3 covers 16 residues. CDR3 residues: CASSFWLAGGPGELFF. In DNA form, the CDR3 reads TGTGCCAGCAGTTTCTGGCTAGCGGGAGGTCCCGGGGAGCTGTTTTTT.

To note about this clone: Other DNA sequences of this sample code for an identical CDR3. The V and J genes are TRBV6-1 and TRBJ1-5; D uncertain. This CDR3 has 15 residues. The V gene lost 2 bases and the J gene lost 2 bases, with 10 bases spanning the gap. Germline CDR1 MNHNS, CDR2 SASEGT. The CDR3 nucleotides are TGTGCCAGCAGTGAATTTGGGCAGGGCAATCAGCCCCAGCATTTT. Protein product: CASSEFGQGNQPQHF.

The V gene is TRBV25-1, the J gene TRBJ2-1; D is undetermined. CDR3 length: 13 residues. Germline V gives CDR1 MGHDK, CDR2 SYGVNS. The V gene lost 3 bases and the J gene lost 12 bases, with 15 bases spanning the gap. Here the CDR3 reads CASSEVGSGRQFF. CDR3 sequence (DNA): TGTGCCAGCAGTGAGGTCGGCTCGGGTCGGCAGTTCTTC.

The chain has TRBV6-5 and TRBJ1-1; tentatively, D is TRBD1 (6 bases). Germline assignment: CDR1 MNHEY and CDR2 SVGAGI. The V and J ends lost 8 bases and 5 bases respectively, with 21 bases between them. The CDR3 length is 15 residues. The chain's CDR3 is CASQSRGPLGTEAFF. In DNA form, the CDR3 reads TGTGCCAGCCAGAGCAGGGGACCCTTGGGGACTGAAGCTTTCTTT.

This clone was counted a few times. The CDR3 bases are TGTGCCAGTGGTAGACAGAACAATGAGCAGTTCTTC. Protein sequence: CASGRQNNEQFF. The gene calls are TRBV19 and TRBJ2-1, with D perhaps matching TRBD1 (5 bases). CDR1 and CDR2 (germline): LNHDA, SQIVND (reference sequence). The germline V and J ends were trimmed by 8 bases and 5 bases, with 10 bases remaining between them. The CDR3 runs to 12 residues.

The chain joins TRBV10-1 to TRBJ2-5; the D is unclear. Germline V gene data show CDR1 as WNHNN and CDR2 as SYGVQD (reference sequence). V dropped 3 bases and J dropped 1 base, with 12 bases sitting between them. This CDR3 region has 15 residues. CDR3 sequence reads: CASSDPSQPQETQYF. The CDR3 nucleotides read TGCGCCAGCAGTGATCCGTCACAGCCCCAAGAGACCCAGTACTTC.

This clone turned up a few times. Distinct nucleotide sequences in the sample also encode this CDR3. This CDR3 reads CASSLRGGSGNTIYF. CDR3 bases: TGTGCCAGCAGCTTAAGAGGGGGCTCTGGAAACACCATATATTTT. This chain joins TRBV7-9 and TRBJ1-3, with D possibly matching TRBD1 (6 bases). CDR1 and CDR2 from the germline V gene are SEHNR and FQNEAQ (reference sequence). There are 15 residues in the CDR3. Trimming stripped 2 bases from V and 0 bases from J, with 8 bases between.

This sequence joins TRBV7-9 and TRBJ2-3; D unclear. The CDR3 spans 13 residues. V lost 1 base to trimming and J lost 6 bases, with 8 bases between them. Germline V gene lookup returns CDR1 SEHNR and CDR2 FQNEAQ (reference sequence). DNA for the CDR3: TGTGCCAGCAGCTTAGAGGCCAGGGATACGCAGTATTTT. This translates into CASSLEARDTQYF. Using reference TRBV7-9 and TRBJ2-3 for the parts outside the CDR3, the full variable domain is DTGVSQNPRHKITKRGQNVTFRCDPISEHNRLYWYRQTLGQGPEFLTYFQNEAQLEKSRLLSDRFSAERPKGSFSTLEIQRTEQGDSAMYLCASSLEARDTQYFGPGTRLTVL.